Below, 14 T cell receptor beta chains from the same sample are listed, as sequenced in a study of blood T cell repertoires in COVID-19. Sequenced by immunoSEQ multiplex PCR; TCRdb stores in-frame clones only, minus some. This table holds roughly 160,000 clones, just over 85% found once. Material for sequencing was peripheral blood. Receptors originate from a man aged 50 to 59 with active or convalescent COVID-19.

This chain uses TRBV28 with TRBJ1-2; 10 nucleotides agree with TRBD1. In germline, CDR1 is MDHEN, CDR2 SYDVKM. This CDR3 is built from 16 residues. V shed 6 bases, J shed 7 bases, and the junction held 14 bases outside the gene matches. CDR3 residues: CASSTAGTGDGGGYTF. The CDR3 DNA reads TGTGCCAGCAGCACTGCCGGGACAGGGGATGGTGGTGGCTACACCTTC.

This clone has more than one count but fewer than ten. The chain recombines TRBV30 with TRBJ1-6; D gene unclear. The CDR3 sequence is 19 residues long. The V end lost 2 bases, the J end lost 0 bases, and 20 bases lay between the germline ends. Germline lookup yields CDR1 GTSNPN and CDR2 SVGIG (reference sequence). The CDR3 loop reads CAWSRVEYTEGSYNSPLHF. In DNA form, the CDR3 reads TGTGCCTGGAGTAGGGTTGAGTATACAGAGGGCTCCTATAATTCACCCCTCCACTTT. The variable domain in full, with the rest retrieved from reference TRBV30 and TRBJ1-6, is SQTIHQWPATLVQPVGSPLSLECTVEGTSNPNLYWYRQAAGRGLQLLFYSVGIGQISSEVPQNLSASRPQDRQFILSSKKLLLSDSGFYLCAWSRVEYTEGSYNSPLHFGNGTRLTVT.

CDR3 protein: CASSLGLAALSAEAFF. CDR3 DNA: TGCGCCAGCAGCCTTGGGCTAGCGGCCTTGTCGGCTGAAGCTTTCTTT. The chain links TRBV4-3 to TRBJ1-1; D call uncertain. V was cut by 4 bases and J by 6 bases, with 21 bases left in between. This CDR3 contains 16 residues. The germline CDR1 and CDR2 sequences are LGHNA and YSLEER.

The rearrangement links TRBV24-1 to TRBJ2-1; maybe TRBD2 (6 bases). CDR3 length: 16 amino acids. The germline V and J ends were trimmed by 5 bases and 0 bases, with 13 bases remaining between them. Looked up from germline, CDR1 is KGHDR and CDR2 is SFDVKD. The CDR3 region has the DNA TGTGCCACCAGTGGTGCCTGGGGGGTCTCCTACAATGAGCAGTTCTTC. This codes for CATSGAWGVSYNEQFF.

The V call is TRBV9, the J call TRBJ1-6; tentative D call: TRBD1 (5 bases). The CDR3 consists of 14 residues. Trimming stripped 3 bases from V and 10 bases from J, with 14 bases between. From germline, CDR1 is SGDLS and CDR2 YYNGEE. The CDR3 here is CASSAGGVASPLHF. The CDR3, as DNA: TGTGCCAGCAGCGCAGGAGGGGTAGCCTCACCCCTCCACTTT.

This chain joins TRBV6-2 or TRBV6-3 and TRBJ2-1, with D perhaps TRBD1 (5 bases). This CDR3 comprises 15 residues. V gave up 0 bases and J gave up 2 bases, with 8 bases separating them. The germline gives CDR1 MNHEY, CDR2 SVGEGT. CDR3 protein: CASSYSGPTYNEQFF. In DNA form, the CDR3 reads TGTGCCAGCAGTTACTCGGGGCCTACCTACAATGAGCAGTTCTTC.

CDR3 in DNA: TGTGCCAGCAGCTTGGTTAGTCGGGAGCAGTTCTTC. Encoded protein: CASSLVSREQFF. V and J are TRBV5-4 and TRBJ2-1; D call uncertain. Germline V gene lookup returns CDR1 SGHNT and CDR2 YYREEE (reference sequence). Deletions cut 0 bases from V and 10 bases from J, with 8 bases between. The CDR3 length is 12 residues.

This chain links TRBV27 with TRBJ1-5, with a possible D match to TRBD1 (5 bases). The CDR3 contains 12 residues. Germline-derived CDR1 and CDR2 are MNHEY and SMNVEV (reference sequence). V lost 7 bases and J lost 4, with 8 bases in between. CDR3 in DNA: TGTGCCAGCAAGGGGACTAATCAGCCCCAGCATTTT. Translating gives CASKGTNQPQHF.

This CDR3 reads CASRGWRGRQDTQYF. The CDR3 region has the DNA TGTGCCAGCAGAGGTTGGAGGGGGCGCCAAGATACGCAGTATTTT. This chain connects TRBV27 to TRBJ2-3; tentative D call: TRBD1 (7 bases). Germline CDR1 MNHEY, CDR2 SMNVEV (reference sequence). The germline V and J ends were trimmed by 6 bases and 5 bases, with 18 bases remaining between them. The CDR3 spans 15 residues.

This sequence joins TRBV4-2 and TRBJ2-3, with D possibly TRBD2 on 6 matching bases. The CDR3 length is 15 residues. The germline V and J ends were trimmed by 0 bases and 0 bases, with 7 bases remaining between them. Germline loops: CDR1 LGHNA, CDR2 YNFKEQ. CDR3 region: CASSQDGTSTDTQYF. The CDR3 coding sequence is TGTGCCAGCAGCCAAGACGGGACTAGCACAGATACGCAGTATTTT.

The rearrangement links TRBV21-1 to TRBJ1-5. TRBV21-1 is noted as a pseudogene. This CDR3 is 21 amino acids long. CDR3 in amino acids: CASSKLRRPLSRWGGGEPQHF. The CDR3 region has the DNA TGTGCCAGCAGCAAATTACGACGACCGCTATCTCGGTGGGGGGGAGGGGAGCCCCAGCATTTT.

This chain links TRBV4-2 with TRBJ1-6; the match to TRBD1 covers 7 bases. CDR1 is LGHNA and CDR2 is YNFKEQ in the germline V gene. This CDR3 is 16 amino acids long. V trimming: 1 base; J trimming: 5 bases; junction bases outside the gene matches: 5. The CDR3 DNA reads TGTGCCAGCAGCCAAGCAGGGGGGTCCAATAATTCACCCCTCCACTTT. Translated: CASSQAGGSNNSPLHF.

This chain joins TRBV11-3 and TRBJ2-3; D remains unclear. CDR1 is SGHNT, CDR2 YENEEA, per germline. The CDR3 extends over 13 amino acids. V was clipped by 5 bases and J by 1 base, with 7 bases between them. Written as DNA, the CDR3 is TGTGCCAGCAGCCGACTGCGCACAGATACGCAGTATTTT. It specifies CASSRLRTDTQYF.

In nucleotides, the CDR3 is TGTGCCAGCAGCCCCGGGACAGCCTACGGGACCCAGTACTTC. Amino acid sequence: CASSPGTAYGTQYF. The chain joins TRBV7-2 to TRBJ2-5, with 7 bases that match TRBD1. Losses at the gene ends were 5 bases for V and 7 bases for J; bases not matched to a gene: 10. The CDR3 extends over 14 amino acids. The germline gives CDR1 SGHTA, CDR2 FQGNSA.